This T cell receptor beta chain was identified during a study of blood T cells in healthy people across ages. PCR was performed a second time for about 6 to 11 cycles using a sample-barcoded 5' primer and a J-beta primer mix. TCRdb ran MiXCR on the 5' RACE reads and lists one entry per CDR3 protein. Of about 1.6 million distinct CDR3 sequences listed, roughly 30% are singletons. Study outcomes and limitations: Observed TCR beta diversity per million T cells went down as age went up. This fall followed a roughly linear course with age. Expanded clonotype shifts may have been confounded, as the donors had an unknown CMV status.

This clonotype was detected only a few times. Antigen unknown. V lost 5 bases and J lost 5, with 13 bases in between. Germline values: CDR1 DFQATT, CDR2 SNEGSKA (reference sequence). This CDR3 comprises 13 residues. The sequencing input was blood. The sequence was collected from a woman younger than 45 in good health. This chain uses TRBV20-1 with TRBJ2-1; D call uncertain. In DNA form, the CDR3 reads TGCAGTGCTCCCCGGATCCCACACAATGAGCAGTTCTTC. This codes for CSAPRIPHNEQFF.